This TCR beta chain was sequenced during a study of shared clonotypes between healthy human individuals. Profiling relied on immunoSEQ multiplex PCR, and the TCRdb table lists in-frame clones only, not all of them. Of some 1,600,000 clones listed, 98% are singletons. Trimming stripped 7 bases from V and 4 bases from J, with 8 bases between. Germline V gene data show CDR1 as SNHLY and CDR2 as FYNNEI. The CDR3 consists of 12 residues. This sequence originates from a man aged 25-45 years in good health. The chain joins TRBV2 to TRBJ2-1; D gene unclear. The sample taken for sequencing was naive CD4+ T cells sorted from blood. Subset here: CD45RA+ positively selected. CDR3 bases: TGTGCCAGCAACGAAGGTTACAATGAGCAGTTCTTC. Protein: CASNEGYNEQFF.